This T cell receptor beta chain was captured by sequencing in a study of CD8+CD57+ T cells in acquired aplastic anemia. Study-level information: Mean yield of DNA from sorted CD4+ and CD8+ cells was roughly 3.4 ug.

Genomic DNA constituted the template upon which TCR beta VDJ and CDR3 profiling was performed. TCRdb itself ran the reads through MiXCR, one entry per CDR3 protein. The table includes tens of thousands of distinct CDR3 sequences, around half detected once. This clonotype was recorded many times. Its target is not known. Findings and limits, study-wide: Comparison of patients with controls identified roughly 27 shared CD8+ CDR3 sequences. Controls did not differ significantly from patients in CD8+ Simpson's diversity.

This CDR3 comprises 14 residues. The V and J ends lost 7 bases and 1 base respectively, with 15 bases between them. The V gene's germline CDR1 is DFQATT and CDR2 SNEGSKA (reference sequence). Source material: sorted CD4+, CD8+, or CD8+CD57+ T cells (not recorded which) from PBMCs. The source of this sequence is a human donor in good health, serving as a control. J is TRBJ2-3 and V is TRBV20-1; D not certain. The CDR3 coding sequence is TGCAGTGGGGCGCAACCAATGCGCACAGATACGCAGTATTTT. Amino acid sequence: CSGAQPMRTDTQYF.